One sample yielded the 25 T cell receptor beta chains listed below, sequenced in a study of CD8 T cells in Susac syndrome. With random hexamers, reverse transcription was performed on about 0.5 to 1 ug of RNA. MiXCR, applied by TCRdb to the immunoSEQ multiplex PCR reads, yields one record per CDR3 protein. The sample carries 100,000 to 150,000 distinct CDR3 sequences, around 85% recorded once. Source material: CD8+ T cells from PBMCs. The receptors originated from a human donor with multiple sclerosis.

This chain links TRBV27 with TRBJ1-1; 8 nucleotides line up with TRBD1. Germline-derived CDR1 and CDR2 are MNHEY and SMNVEV (reference sequence). The CDR3 runs 16 residues. V gave up 5 bases and J gave up 0 bases; unmatched junction bases: 8. The CDR3: CASSPQGGGMNTEAFF. The CDR3 nucleotides are TGTGCCAGCAGTCCACAGGGGGGTGGCATGAACACTGAAGCTTTCTTT.

The table lists this clonotype with a few counts. V usage is TRBV13 and J usage is TRBJ2-7; the D gene is possibly TRBD2 (5 bases). CDR1 and CDR2 from the germline V gene are PRHDT and FYEKMQ (reference sequence). Trimming took off 3 bases at V and 7 bases at J, with 10 bases between the two ends. The CDR3 runs to 12 residues. The CDR3 here is CASSFEGKEQYF. The DNA of the CDR3 is TGTGCCAGCAGCTTTGAGGGTAAGGAGCAGTACTTC.

The V and J genes are TRBV9 and TRBJ2-5, with 7 bases that match TRBD1. There are 16 residues in the CDR3. CDR1 is SGDLS and CDR2 is YYNGEE in the germline V gene. With V trimmed by 2 bases and J by 1 base, 8 bases remained unmatched. DNA for the CDR3: TGTGCCAGCAGCGTTGGGGCAGGGGGTGCCCAAGAGACCCAGTACTTC. Protein sequence: CASSVGAGGAQETQYF.

This rearrangement joins TRBV2 to TRBJ1-2; D perhaps matches TRBD1 (5 bases). CDR3 length equals 14 residues. The germline V gene encodes CDR1 SNHLY and CDR2 FYNNEI. V shed 4 bases and J shed 0 bases, with 9 bases lying between them. DNA of the CDR3: TGTGCCAGCAGTGCTCGGGGGACTAACTATGGCTACACCTTC. Its protein is CASSARGTNYGYTF.

The CDR3 spells CASSPQRNTHHAGTELFSSYEQYF. In DNA, the CDR3 is TGTGCCAGCAGCCCTCAAAGGAACACACACCATGCCGGGACAGAACTTTTTAGCTCCTACGAGCAGTACTTC. The V call is TRBV14, the J call TRBJ2-7, with TRBD1 matching over 7 bases. Germline CDR1 SGHDN, CDR2 FVKESK. This CDR3 contains 24 residues. Germline trimming cut 4 bases from V and 0 bases from J; bases unmatched to any gene: 33.

V and J are TRBV9 and TRBJ2-5, with D maybe TRBD1 (6 bases). Germline V gives CDR1 SGDLS, CDR2 YYNGEE. This CDR3 has 14 residues. Trimming stripped 4 bases from V and 3 bases from J, with 13 bases between. CDR3: CASSNLGQKETQYF. CDR3 nucleotide sequence: TGTGCCAGCAGCAACTTAGGACAGAAAGAGACCCAGTACTTC.

The chain links TRBV11-3 to TRBJ2-6, with a tentative D call TRBD2 (5 bases). The CDR3 has 16 amino acids. Germline CDR1 is SGHNT and CDR2 is YENEEA. Trimming left V 2 bases short and J 0 bases short, with 8 bases between. The CDR3 nucleotides are TGTGCCAGCAGCTTAACGGGATTCTCTGGGGCCAACGTCCTGACTTTC. This translates into CASSLTGFSGANVLTF.

The chain combines TRBV30 with TRBJ2-3, with D uncertain. The CDR3 has 11 residues. In germline, CDR1 is GTSNPN, CDR2 SVGIG (reference sequence). The germline V and J ends were trimmed by 4 bases and 7 bases, with 9 bases remaining between them. The CDR3 sequence: CAWTASYTQYF. As DNA, the CDR3 is TGTGCCTGGACCGCATCCTATACGCAGTATTTT.

The chain's CDR3 is CASSDSDVAEQFF. The CDR3 region has the DNA TGTGCCAGCAGTGACTCGGATGTAGCGGAGCAGTTCTTC. This rearrangement joins TRBV6-4 to TRBJ2-1; D possibly corresponds to TRBD2 (5 bases). The CDR3 runs to 13 residues. Germline V lookup: CDR1 MRHNA, CDR2 SNTAGT. The V end lost 0 bases, the J end lost 10 bases, and 10 bases lay between the germline ends.

The J gene is TRBJ2-1, the V gene TRBV24-1; 7 nucleotides line up with TRBD2. Trimming at V came to 7 bases and at J to 8 bases, leaving 13 bases not matched to a gene. CDR1 KGHDR and CDR2 SFDVKD come from the germline V gene. This CDR3 contains 15 residues. This chain's CDR3 is CATRGSTSREDEQFF. The CDR3, as DNA: TGTGCCACCAGGGGATCGACTAGCAGGGAAGATGAGCAGTTCTTC.

The rearrangement uses TRBV7-8 and TRBJ1-5, with TRBD1 matching over 9 bases. Germline CDR1 SGHVS, CDR2 FQNEAQ. The CDR3 runs 15 residues. The J segment lost 7 bases and the V segment lost 5 bases, leaving 9 bases of the junction unmatched. CDR3: CASSGPGQGHQPQHF. Here the CDR3 DNA reads TGTGCCAGCAGCGGGCCTGGACAGGGGCACCAGCCCCAGCATTTT.

This clonotype was seen a few times. The chain employs TRBV9 and TRBJ1-1, with unresolved D. This CDR3 contains 12 residues. Germline assignment: CDR1 SGDLS and CDR2 YYNGEE. The V and J ends lost 3 bases and 1 base respectively, with 4 bases between them. In nucleotides, the CDR3 is TGTGCCAGCAGCGAGGGGAACACTGAAGCTTTCTTT. Its protein is CASSEGNTEAFF.

Only a few counts were recorded for this clonotype. The chain employs TRBV6-5 and TRBJ1-5; weak D call: TRBD1 (6 bases). Germline CDR1 reads MNHEY; CDR2 reads SVGAGI. V was shortened by 2 bases and J by 9 bases, with 11 bases between the two germline ends. This CDR3 comprises 13 residues. DNA for the CDR3: TGTGCCAGCAGTTACACCACGGGGGCGCCCCAGCATTTT. This translates into CASSYTTGAPQHF.

This chain joins TRBV4-3 and TRBJ1-3; D is ambiguous. Germline values: CDR1 LGHNA, CDR2 YSLEER. The CDR3 covers 19 residues. Trimming shortened V by 0 bases and J by 0 bases, and 18 bases separated the two germline ends. CDR3 coding DNA: TGCGCCAGCAGCCAAGATTCATTATTCTTTACCTCCTCTGGAAACACCATATATTTT. Residues: CASSQDSLFFTSSGNTIYF.

This chain connects TRBV6-2 or TRBV6-3 to TRBJ2-7; 10 nucleotides line up with TRBD1. V trimming: 6 bases; J trimming: 3 bases; junction bases outside the gene matches: 2. Germline assignment: CDR1 MNHEY and CDR2 SVGEGT. CDR3 length: 13 residues. The CDR3 DNA reads TGTGCCAGCAGGGACAGGGGGTTCTACGAGCAGTACGTC. This gives the protein CASRDRGFYEQYV.

This clonotype has more than one count but fewer than ten. This sequence joins TRBV7-2 and TRBJ2-3, with 11 bases identical to TRBD2. This CDR3 has 16 amino acids. The V gene's germline CDR1 is SGHTA and CDR2 FQGNSA. With 2 bases clipped from V and 3 bases from J, the junction kept 4 bases outside the gene matches. Here the CDR3 reads CASSLLAGGRTDTQYF. The CDR3 DNA sequence: TGTGCCAGCAGCTTACTAGCGGGGGGACGGACAGATACGCAGTATTTT.

The V call is TRBV7-3, the J call TRBJ2-2; D call uncertain. Germline V gene sequence: CDR1 SGHTA, CDR2 FQGTGA. V dropped 1 base and J dropped 1 base, with 10 bases sitting between them. The CDR3 covers 16 residues. The CDR3 loop is CASSLNAGENTGELFF. CDR3 DNA: TGTGCCAGCAGCTTAAACGCCGGAGAGAACACCGGGGAGCTGTTTTTT.

The chain carries TRBV7-2 and TRBJ1-6; 7 bases line up with TRBD1. The CDR3 runs 14 residues. In germline, CDR1 is SGHTA, CDR2 FQGNSA. Germline trimming cut 4 bases from V and 9 bases from J; bases unmatched to any gene: 6. As DNA, the CDR3 is TGTGCCAGCAGCTATACAGGGGAAGGTTCACCCCTCCACTTT. Protein product: CASSYTGEGSPLHF.

The chain recombines TRBV29-1 with TRBJ1-2; D may be TRBD1 (6 bases). This CDR3 has 12 residues. From germline, CDR1 is SQVTM and CDR2 ANQGSEA. V lost 4 bases to trimming and J lost 2 bases, with 8 bases between them. The CDR3 region has the DNA TGCAGCGTTGTGGGACAAAACTATGGCTACACCTTC. Residues: CSVVGQNYGYTF.

The CDR3 DNA reads TGCAGCGTACCGGGGGAGACCCAGTACTTC. Encoded protein: CSVPGETQYF. This rearrangement joins TRBV29-1 to TRBJ2-5; perhaps TRBD2 as D (5 bases). In germline, CDR1 is SQVTM, CDR2 ANQGSEA. V shed 6 bases and J shed 5 bases, with 7 bases lying between them. The CDR3 is made up of 10 amino acids.

The rearrangement links TRBV28 to TRBJ2-2; no reliable D call. The V gene's germline CDR1 is MDHEN and CDR2 SYDVKM. This CDR3 contains 15 residues. V lost 2 bases and J lost 1, with 8 bases in between. The CDR3 bases are TGTGCCAGCAGTTTAGGCCAGATGAACACCGGGGAGCTGTTTTTT. Encoded protein: CASSLGQMNTGELFF.

The chain recombines TRBV4-1 with TRBJ1-5; D uncertain. CDR3 length equals 16 residues. Trimming removed 0 bases from V and 3 bases from J, with 12 bases in between. Germline V gene lookup returns CDR1 MGHRA and CDR2 YSYEKL. Here the CDR3 DNA reads TGCGCCAGCAGCCAAGATCTGAATTTATACAATCAGCCCCAGCATTTT. The encoded protein is CASSQDLNLYNQPQHF.

Only a few counts were recorded for this clonotype. The gene calls are TRBV6-1 and TRBJ1-4; D remains unclear. CDR3 length: 15 residues. The germline V gene has CDR1 MNHNS and CDR2 SASEGT. The V and J ends lost 5 bases and 8 bases respectively, with 18 bases between them. The CDR3 region is CASSPSRAGNEKLFF. CDR3 nucleotide sequence: TGTGCCAGCAGTCCCTCAAGGGCGGGAAACGAAAAACTGTTTTTT.

The J gene is TRBJ1-1, the V gene TRBV12-3 or TRBV12-4; D gene uncertain. CDR3 length: 12 residues. Trimming left V 6 bases short and J 7 bases short, with 12 bases between. CDR3 coding DNA: TGTGCCAGCAGAGGAGGGTTCCTTGAAGCTTTCTTT. Its protein product is CASRGGFLEAFF.

V usage is TRBV27 and J usage is TRBJ2-6; maybe TRBD2 (6 bases). The CDR3 totals 16 residues. V was cut by 0 bases and J by 1 base, with 7 bases left in between. The germline V gene encodes CDR1 MNHEY and CDR2 SMNVEV (reference sequence). CDR3 in amino acids: CASSLSGGSGANVLTF. Written as DNA, the CDR3 is TGTGCCAGCAGTTTATCAGGAGGGTCTGGGGCCAACGTCCTGACTTTC. The variable domain in full, with the rest retrieved from reference TRBV27 and TRBJ2-6, is EAQVTQNPRYLITVTGKKLTVTCSQNMNHEYMSWYRQDPGLGLRQIYYSMNVEVTDKGDVPEGYKVSRKEKRNFPLILESPSPNQTSLYFCASSLSGGSGANVLTFGAGSRLTVL.